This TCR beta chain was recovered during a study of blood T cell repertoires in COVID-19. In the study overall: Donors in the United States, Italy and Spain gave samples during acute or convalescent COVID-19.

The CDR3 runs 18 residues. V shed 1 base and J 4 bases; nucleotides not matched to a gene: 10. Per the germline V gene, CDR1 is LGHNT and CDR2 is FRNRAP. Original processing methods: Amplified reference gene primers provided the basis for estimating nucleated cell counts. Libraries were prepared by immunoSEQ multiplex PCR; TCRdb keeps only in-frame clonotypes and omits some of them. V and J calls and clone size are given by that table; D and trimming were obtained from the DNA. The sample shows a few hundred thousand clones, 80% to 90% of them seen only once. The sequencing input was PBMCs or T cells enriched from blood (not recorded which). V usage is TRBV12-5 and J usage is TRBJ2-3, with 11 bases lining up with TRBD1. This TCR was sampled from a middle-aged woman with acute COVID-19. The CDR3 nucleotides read TGTGCTAGTGGTTTGGGGACCCCAGGACAGGGGGCATCAGATACGCAGTATTTT. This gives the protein CASGLGTPGQGASDTQYF. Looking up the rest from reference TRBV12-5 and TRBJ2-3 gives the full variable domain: DARVTQTPRHKVTEMGQEVTMRCQPILGHNTVFWYRQTMMQGLELLAYFRNRAPLDDSGMPKDRFSAEMPDATLATLKIQPSEPRDSAVYFCASGLGTPGQGASDTQYFGPGTRLTVL.